This is a list of T cell receptor beta chains from one sample in a study of CD8+ T cells in alopecia areata. Libraries were prepared by immunoSEQ multiplex PCR; TCRdb keeps only in-frame clonotypes and omits some of them. The sample has about 190,000 clones, 60% seen once. The source was CD4+ T cells sorted from blood, collected at week 4, from a patient treated with tofacitinib. Source of these receptors: a human donor with alopecia areata. Both conserved end residues are part of each CDR3. Each record gives: CDR3 DNA, CDR3 protein, D gene, V gene, clone size, J gene. A D gene is named only where the DNA matches it firmly. Some rows have no size entry. The others give once, few or many, or a class for an expanded clone.

DNA: TGTGCCAGCAGCTTGGCTAGCGGGAGATCCTACGAGCAGTACTTC
CDR3: CASSLASGRSYEQYF
D: TRBD2
V: TRBV11-2
size: few
J: TRBJ2-7

DNA: TGTGCCAGCAGTGCCAGGGGTCCCTATGGCTACACCTTC
CDR3: CASSARGPYGYTF
D: -
V: TRBV25-1
size: -
J: TRBJ1-2

DNA: TGTGCCACGGCCCCTCGGGACACAGATACGCAGTATTTT
CDR3: CATAPRDTDTQYF
D: -
V: TRBV27
size: -
J: TRBJ2-3

DNA: TGTGCCAGCAGGGGGGGGCAGGGCCCCCAAGAGACCCAGTACTTC
CDR3: CASRGGQGPQETQYF
D: -
V: TRBV28
size: -
J: TRBJ2-5

DNA: TGTGCCAGCAGCGCAGTACAGGAGTTAGCCAAAAACATTCAGTACTTC
CDR3: CASSAVQELAKNIQYF
D: -
V: TRBV6-6
size: -
J: TRBJ2-4

DNA: TGCAGCGTTGAACGGCCCGAATCAGGCGGCACAGATACGCAGTATTTT
CDR3: CSVERPESGGTDTQYF
D: -
V: TRBV29-1
size: -
J: TRBJ2-3

DNA: TGTGCCAGCAGCCAGACGACTAGAACCGGCGAGCAGTACTTC
CDR3: CASSQTTRTGEQYF
D: -
V: TRBV9
size: -
J: TRBJ2-7

DNA: TGTGCCTGGAGTGTCCCAGGGGGCGCGGAGTATTTT
CDR3: CAWSVPGGAEYF
D: TRBD1
V: TRBV30
size: -
J: TRBJ2-3

DNA: TGTGCCAGCAGCCATAAGTCGAACGAAGGCTACACCTTC
CDR3: CASSHKSNEGYTF
D: -
V: TRBV7-8
size: few
J: TRBJ1-2

DNA: TGCGCCAGCAGCTTAATCCCAGAAGAGACCCAGTACTTC
CDR3: CASSLIPEETQYF
D: -
V: TRBV5-1
size: -
J: TRBJ2-5

DNA: TGCGCCAGCAGCTTGAACGGGCGAGACCACACTGAAGCTTTCTTT
CDR3: CASSLNGRDHTEAFF
D: -
V: TRBV5-1
size: -
J: TRBJ1-1

DNA: TGTGCCAGTAAAAGCGGGACGGAGACCCAGTACTTC
CDR3: CASKSGTETQYF
D: TRBD2
V: TRBV19
size: -
J: TRBJ2-5

DNA: TGTGCCAGCACCTGGTCGGAAAACTCCTACGAGCAGTACTTC
CDR3: CASTWSENSYEQYF
D: -
V: TRBV6-5
size: -
J: TRBJ2-7

DNA: TGCAGCGTTGAAGCAACCGGGACTGGAAGGGATGGCTACACCTTC
CDR3: CSVEATGTGRDGYTF
D: -
V: TRBV29-1
size: once
J: TRBJ1-2

DNA: TGTGCCAGCAGCTTAGATGTCGGTACGCAGTATTTT
CDR3: CASSLDVGTQYF
D: -
V: TRBV7-6
size: -
J: TRBJ2-3

DNA: TGTGCCACCAGCAGAGATAGGAAATCAGGGACAGGGCCCCTCGACGAGCAGTACTTC
CDR3: CATSRDRKSGTGPLDEQYF
D: TRBD1
V: TRBV15
size: -
J: TRBJ2-7

DNA: TGTGCCATCAGTGAGTCCAGGGAGCAGTTCTTC
CDR3: CAISESREQFF
D: -
V: TRBV10-3
size: -
J: TRBJ2-1

DNA: TGTGCCAGTAGTATAATCGGACAACTAGAGACCCAGTACTTC
CDR3: CASSIIGQLETQYF
D: -
V: TRBV19
size: -
J: TRBJ2-5

DNA: TGTGCCAGCAGTGAACCGCGCCGGGAGACCCAGTACTTC
CDR3: CASSEPRRETQYF
D: -
V: TRBV25-1
size: once
J: TRBJ2-5

DNA: TGTGCCACCAGCAGAGATTCTAGCCAAAGCACAGATACGCAGTATTTT
CDR3: CATSRDSSQSTDTQYF
D: -
V: TRBV15
size: once
J: TRBJ2-3

DNA: TGCGCCAGCAGCCAAGGACAGGCCGTCACCTACGAGCAGTACTTC
CDR3: CASSQGQAVTYEQYF
D: -
V: TRBV4-1
size: -
J: TRBJ2-7

DNA: TGCAGCGTTGACGGCCAGCGGCAAGAGACCCAGTACTTC
CDR3: CSVDGQRQETQYF
D: -
V: TRBV29-1
size: -
J: TRBJ2-5

DNA: TGCAGCGTTGAAGCCCTGGGTAGCACAGATACGCAGTATTTT
CDR3: CSVEALGSTDTQYF
D: -
V: TRBV29-1
size: -
J: TRBJ2-3

DNA: TGTGCCAGCCAAGACCGGGGGGGCTCCTACAATGAGCAGTTCTTC
CDR3: CASQDRGGSYNEQFF
D: TRBD2
V: TRBV4-2
size: -
J: TRBJ2-1

DNA: TGTGCCAGCAGCTTCTCAGCCGTATACAATGAGCAGTTCTTC
CDR3: CASSFSAVYNEQFF
D: -
V: TRBV7-2
size: once
J: TRBJ2-1

DNA: TGTGCCTGGAGCGCCAGGACGGACTCCGGCTACACCTTC
CDR3: CAWSARTDSGYTF
D: -
V: TRBV30
size: few
J: TRBJ1-2